The rows below give T cell receptor beta chains drawn from one sample of a study of CD8+ T cells in alopecia areata. TCRdb's copy holds only in-frame clones and misses some; the assay was immunoSEQ multiplex PCR. The repertoire consists of 130,000 to 150,000 clones, with roughly 44% occurring once and the leading ten covering about 6.3%. What was sequenced was CD4+ T cells sorted from blood. These receptors all stem from a human donor with alopecia areata. Both conserved end residues are part of each CDR3. The D gene is left open where the match is weak. The size field is filled for only some rows; it gives once, few, many or a size class.

v_call: TRBV28; d_call: TRBD2; j_call: TRBJ2-7; cdr3_length: 16; clone_size: .; cdr3_aa: CASGLTSGLLGSEQYF; cdr3_nt: TGTGCCAGCGGCCTGACTAGCGGCCTGCTGGGGAGCGAGCAGTACTTC
v_call: TRBV29-1; d_call: .; j_call: TRBJ1-1; cdr3_length: 10; clone_size: few; cdr3_aa: CSAKGREAFF; cdr3_nt: TGCAGCGCCAAGGGCAGGGAAGCTTTCTTT
v_call: TRBV19; d_call: .; j_call: TRBJ1-5; cdr3_length: 14; clone_size: few; cdr3_aa: CASTRQEAAQPQHF; cdr3_nt: TGTGCCAGTACCCGACAGGAGGCAGCTCAGCCCCAGCATTTT
v_call: TRBV29-1; d_call: TRBD2; j_call: TRBJ2-1; cdr3_length: 13; clone_size: few; cdr3_aa: CSVESGIRWEQFF; cdr3_nt: TGCAGCGTTGAGAGCGGGATCAGGTGGGAGCAGTTCTTC
v_call: TRBV27; d_call: TRBD2; j_call: TRBJ2-7; cdr3_length: 18; clone_size: .; cdr3_aa: CASSFRGLAGGFGYEQYF; cdr3_nt: TGTGCCAGCAGTTTTCGGGGACTAGCGGGAGGATTCGGGTACGAGCAGTACTTC
v_call: TRBV28; d_call: TRBD1; j_call: TRBJ2-7; cdr3_length: 16; clone_size: few; cdr3_aa: CASSYLTRDRGFEQYF; cdr3_nt: TGTGCCAGCAGTTACCTGACCCGGGACAGGGGCTTCGAGCAGTACTTC
v_call: TRBV29-1; d_call: TRBD1; j_call: TRBJ2-7; cdr3_length: 14; clone_size: few; cdr3_aa: CSAVPGQSPHEQYF; cdr3_nt: TGCAGCGCTGTTCCGGGACAGAGCCCTCACGAGCAGTACTTC
v_call: TRBV7-8; d_call: TRBD1; j_call: TRBJ1-5; cdr3_length: 16; clone_size: few; cdr3_aa: CASSLQGQGFDQPQHF; cdr3_nt: TGTGCCAGCAGCTTACAAGGACAGGGCTTCGATCAGCCCCAGCATTTT
v_call: TRBV29-1; d_call: .; j_call: TRBJ2-7; cdr3_length: 13; clone_size: .; cdr3_aa: CSVEGLLRDEQYF; cdr3_nt: TGCAGCGTTGAAGGATTGCTAAGGGACGAGCAGTACTTC
v_call: TRBV5-4; d_call: TRBD2; j_call: TRBJ2-5; cdr3_length: 16; clone_size: .; cdr3_aa: CASSLRLAGGAETQYF; cdr3_nt: TGTGCCAGCAGCTTGAGACTAGCGGGAGGGGCAGAGACCCAGTACTTC
v_call: TRBV4-1; d_call: TRBD2; j_call: TRBJ2-5; cdr3_length: 16; clone_size: .; cdr3_aa: CASKPIGLAGQETQYF; cdr3_nt: TGCGCCAGCAAGCCTATTGGACTAGCGGGACAAGAGACCCAGTACTTC
v_call: TRBV11-2; d_call: .; j_call: TRBJ2-5; cdr3_length: 14; clone_size: .; cdr3_aa: CASSLRAPQETQYF; cdr3_nt: TGTGCCAGCAGCCTACGTGCTCCCCAAGAGACCCAGTACTTC
v_call: TRBV29-1; d_call: TRBD1; j_call: TRBJ1-1; cdr3_length: 13; clone_size: .; cdr3_aa: CSVEVIGGAEAFF; cdr3_nt: TGCAGCGTTGAAGTCATAGGGGGCGCTGAAGCTTTCTTT
v_call: TRBV19; d_call: .; j_call: TRBJ1-1; cdr3_length: 11; clone_size: few; cdr3_aa: CASSIGAEAFF; cdr3_nt: TGTGCCAGTAGTATAGGAGCTGAAGCTTTCTTT
v_call: TRBV5-4; d_call: TRBD2; j_call: TRBJ2-5; cdr3_length: 13; clone_size: .; cdr3_aa: CASNFRGGETQYF; cdr3_nt: TGTGCCAGCAACTTCCGCGGGGGAGAGACCCAGTACTTC
v_call: TRBV6-5; d_call: TRBD1; j_call: TRBJ1-1; cdr3_length: 12; clone_size: .; cdr3_aa: CASRTGTGEAFF; cdr3_nt: TGTGCCAGCAGAACAGGGACAGGTGAAGCTTTCTTT
v_call: TRBV19; d_call: TRBD2; j_call: TRBJ2-5; cdr3_length: 16; clone_size: few; cdr3_aa: CASSSGTSGSTETQYF; cdr3_nt: TGTGCCAGTAGTTCCGGGACTAGCGGGAGCACGGAGACCCAGTACTTC
v_call: TRBV9; d_call: .; j_call: TRBJ2-1; cdr3_length: 15; clone_size: .; cdr3_aa: CASSVGQLPTNEQFF; cdr3_nt: TGTGCCAGCAGCGTAGGGCAGTTGCCTACCAATGAGCAGTTCTTC
v_call: TRBV29-1; d_call: .; j_call: TRBJ1-1; cdr3_length: 13; clone_size: few; cdr3_aa: CSVDWSQNTEAFF; cdr3_nt: TGCAGCGTTGACTGGTCCCAGAACACTGAAGCTTTCTTT
v_call: TRBV28; d_call: .; j_call: TRBJ2-7; cdr3_length: 12; clone_size: .; cdr3_aa: CASSPPDRTPGF; cdr3_nt: TGTGCCAGCAGCCCCCCAGACCGTACGCCAGGTTTC
v_call: TRBV14; d_call: TRBD2; j_call: TRBJ2-5; cdr3_length: 16; clone_size: few; cdr3_aa: CASSLRGLRGVETQYF; cdr3_nt: TGTGCCAGCAGCCTTAGGGGACTACGTGGTGTGGAGACCCAGTACTTC
v_call: TRBV6-5; d_call: TRBD1; j_call: TRBJ1-1; cdr3_length: 14; clone_size: few; cdr3_aa: CASKQGVGNTEAFF; cdr3_nt: TGTGCCAGCAAACAGGGGGTTGGGAACACTGAAGCTTTCTTT
v_call: TRBV18; d_call: TRBD1; j_call: TRBJ2-7; cdr3_length: 17; clone_size: .; cdr3_aa: CASSPSDPSTGTYEQYF; cdr3_nt: TGTGCCAGCTCACCCTCCGATCCCTCGACAGGGACCTACGAGCAGTACTTC
v_call: TRBV9; d_call: .; j_call: TRBJ1-2; cdr3_length: 14; clone_size: .; cdr3_aa: CASSVARAGYGYTF; cdr3_nt: TGTGCCAGCAGCGTAGCTAGGGCGGGTTATGGCTACACCTTC
v_call: TRBV28; d_call: .; j_call: TRBJ2-7; cdr3_length: 12; clone_size: .; cdr3_aa: CASSLLSYEQYF; cdr3_nt: TGTGCCAGCAGTTTATTAAGCTACGAGCAGTACTTC
v_call: TRBV5-6; d_call: .; j_call: TRBJ2-4; cdr3_length: 13; clone_size: .; cdr3_aa: CASSLGALNFQYF; cdr3_nt: TGTGCCAGCAGCCTAGGGGCCCTAAATTTTCAGTACTTC
v_call: TRBV5-1; d_call: TRBD2; j_call: TRBJ2-2; cdr3_length: 16; clone_size: .; cdr3_aa: CASSPLAGANTGELFF; cdr3_nt: TGCGCCAGCAGCCCACTAGCGGGTGCGAACACCGGGGAGCTGTTTTTT
v_call: TRBV7-3; d_call: TRBD1; j_call: TRBJ2-3; cdr3_length: 15; clone_size: few; cdr3_aa: CASSLGQRGTDTQYF; cdr3_nt: TGTGCCAGCAGCCTGGGACAGAGAGGGACAGATACGCAGTATTTT
v_call: TRBV7-6; d_call: .; j_call: TRBJ2-5; cdr3_length: 15; clone_size: many; cdr3_aa: CASSSPGTAVGTQYF; cdr3_nt: TGTGCCAGCAGCTCCCCGGGGACCGCTGTCGGGACCCAGTACTTC